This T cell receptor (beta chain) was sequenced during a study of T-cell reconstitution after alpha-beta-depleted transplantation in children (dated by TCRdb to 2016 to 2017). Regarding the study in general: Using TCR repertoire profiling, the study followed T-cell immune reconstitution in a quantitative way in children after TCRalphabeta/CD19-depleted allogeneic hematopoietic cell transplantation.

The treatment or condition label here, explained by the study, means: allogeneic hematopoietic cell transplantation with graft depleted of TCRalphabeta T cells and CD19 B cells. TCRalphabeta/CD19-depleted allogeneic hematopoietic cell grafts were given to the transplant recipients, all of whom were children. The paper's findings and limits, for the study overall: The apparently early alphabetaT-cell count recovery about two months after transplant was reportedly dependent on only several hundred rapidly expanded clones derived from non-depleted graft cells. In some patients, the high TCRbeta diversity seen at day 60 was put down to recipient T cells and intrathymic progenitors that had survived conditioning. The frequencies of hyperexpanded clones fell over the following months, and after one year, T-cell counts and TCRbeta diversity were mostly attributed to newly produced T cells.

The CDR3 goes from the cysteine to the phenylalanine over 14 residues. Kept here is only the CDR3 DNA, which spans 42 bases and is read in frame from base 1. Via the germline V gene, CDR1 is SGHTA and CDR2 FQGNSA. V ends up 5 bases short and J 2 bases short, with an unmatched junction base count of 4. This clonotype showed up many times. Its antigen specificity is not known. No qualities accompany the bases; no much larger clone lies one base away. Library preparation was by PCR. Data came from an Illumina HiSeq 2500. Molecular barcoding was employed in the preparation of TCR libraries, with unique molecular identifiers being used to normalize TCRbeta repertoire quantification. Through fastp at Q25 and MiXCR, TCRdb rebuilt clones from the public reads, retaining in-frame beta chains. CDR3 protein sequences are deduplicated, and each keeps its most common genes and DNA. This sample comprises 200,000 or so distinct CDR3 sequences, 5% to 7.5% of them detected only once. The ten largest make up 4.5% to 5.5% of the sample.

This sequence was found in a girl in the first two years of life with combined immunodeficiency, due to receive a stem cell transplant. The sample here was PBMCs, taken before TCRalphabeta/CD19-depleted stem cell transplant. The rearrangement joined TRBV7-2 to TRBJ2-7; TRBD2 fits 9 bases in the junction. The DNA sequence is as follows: TGTGCCAGCAGCGTACTAGCGGGTACCTACGAGCAGTACTTC. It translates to CASSVLAGTYEQYF.